This T cell receptor beta chain is from a study of CD8 T cells in Susac syndrome. The CD8+ and CD4+ T cells were isolated magnetically using a negative isolation approach, whereas the TEMRA cells were enriched by FACS. There are 13 residues in the CDR3. In germline, CDR1 is MNHEY, CDR2 SMNVEV (reference sequence). The V gene lost 9 bases and the J gene lost 1 base, with 12 bases spanning the gap. Reverse transcription of roughly 0.5 to 1 ug RNA was carried out with random hexamers. TCRdb itself ran the immunoSEQ multiplex PCR reads through MiXCR, one entry per CDR3 protein. The sample includes some 120,000 distinct CDR3 sequences, approximately 95% of them seen just once.

The specimen was CD8+ T cells from PBMCs. This TCR came from a human donor with multiple sclerosis. The chain joins TRBV27 to TRBJ1-1; D uncertain. CDR3 sequence (DNA): TGTGCCAGTCTCGCCCACGGGAACACTGAAGCTTTCTTT. Residues: CASLAHGNTEAFF.